A selection of T cell receptor beta chains follows, all from one sample in a study of blood T cell repertoires in COVID-19. Libraries were prepared by immunoSEQ multiplex PCR; TCRdb keeps only in-frame clonotypes and omits some of them. The sample records about 350,000 clones, roughly 90% being singletons. The sample comprised PBMCs or T cells enriched from blood (not recorded which). The receptor source for this set is a woman in her twenties or thirties who had been exposed to COVID-19. CDR3s include the opening cysteine and the closing phenylalanine or tryptophan. A D gene is named only where the DNA matches it firmly. Size is stated for part of the rows, as once, few or many counts, or as a class when the clone is expanded.

v_call	clone_size	d_call	j_call	cdr3_aa	cdr3_nt
TRBV12-3/TRBV12-4	few	-	TRBJ2-7	CASSLGSNYEQYF	TGTGCCAGCAGTTTAGGGAGTAACTACGAGCAGTACTTC
TRBV19	-	-	TRBJ1-2	CASTWIGGADGYTF	TGTGCCAGTACTTGGATTGGGGGGGCGGATGGCTACACCTTC
TRBV7-9	-	TRBD2	TRBJ2-1	CASSLGRGLAGLNNEQFF	TGTGCCAGCAGCTTAGGGCGGGGACTAGCGGGACTCAACAATGAGCAGTTCTTC
TRBV28	many	-	TRBJ1-6	CASTPDRRPNNSPLHF	TGTGCCAGCACCCCTGACAGGAGACCTAACAATTCACCCCTCCACTTT
TRBV28	-	TRBD2	TRBJ2-3	CASSQTSGRRADTQYF	TGTGCCAGCAGCCAGACTAGCGGGAGAAGGGCGGATACGCAGTATTTT
TRBV5-5	-	-	TRBJ1-2	CASSSSTGTYYGYTF	TGTGCCAGCAGCTCGTCGACAGGTACTTACTATGGCTACACCTTC
TRBV27	-	-	TRBJ2-2	CASSYAARGGELFF	TGTGCCAGCAGTTATGCAGCACGAGGCGGGGAGCTGTTTTTT
TRBV19	-	-	TRBJ1-2	CASSTTIQGGYTF	TGTGCCAGTAGTACAACCATACAGGGAGGCTACACCTTC
TRBV18	-	TRBD1	TRBJ1-5	CASSLGQERTNQPQHF	TGTGCCAGCTCACTCGGACAGGAGAGAACAAATCAGCCCCAGCATTTT
TRBV2	-	-	TRBJ2-7	CASSEAGASYEQYF	TGTGCCAGCAGTGAGGCAGGGGCCTCCTACGAGCAGTACTTC
TRBV7-9	once	-	TRBJ2-1	CASRSGSSYNEQFF	TGTGCCAGCAGAAGCGGATCCTCCTACAATGAGCAGTTCTTC
TRBV11-2	-	-	TRBJ2-7	CASSLITPWLSYEQYF	TGTGCCAGCAGCTTAATCACCCCATGGCTTTCCTACGAGCAGTACTTC
TRBV30	once	-	TRBJ1-1	CAWGGGEAFF	TGTGCCTGGGGGGGAGGGGAAGCTTTCTTT
TRBV19	-	-	TRBJ1-4	CASSMEGSVREKLFF	TGTGCCAGTAGTATGGAAGGGAGTGTACGTGAAAAACTGTTTTTT
TRBV7-5	-	-	TRBJ1-6	CARSLGGGARYNSPLHF	TGTGCCAGAAGCTTAGGTGGAGGGGCCCGCTATAATTCACCCCTCCACTTT
TRBV3-1/TRBV3-2	-	TRBD2	TRBJ2-1	CASSQNTGLAGDEQFF	TGTGCCAGCAGCCAAAACACCGGACTAGCGGGAGATGAGCAGTTCTTC
TRBV7-6	-	TRBD1	TRBJ2-7	CASSPGQGAGEQYF	TGTGCCAGCAGCCCGGGACAGGGGGCGGGGGAGCAGTACTTC
TRBV9	-	-	TRBJ2-1	CASSPRTPSSSYNEQFF	TGTGCCAGCAGCCCTAGGACACCATCAAGCTCCTACAATGAGCAGTTCTTC
TRBV19	-	-	TRBJ1-1	CASSHAGTSYEGTEAFF	TGTGCCAGTAGCCACGCCGGGACTTCATATGAGGGCACTGAAGCTTTCTTT
TRBV20-1	-	TRBD2	TRBJ2-1	CSASMGLGHNEQFF	TGCAGTGCTAGTATGGGACTAGGGCACAATGAGCAGTTCTTC
TRBV5-4	-	TRBD1	TRBJ1-4	CASSPDRAGNEKLFF	TGTGCCAGCAGCCCGGACAGGGCGGGTAATGAAAAACTGTTTTTT
TRBV13	few	-	TRBJ2-1	CASSPAGTPWSYNEQFF	TGTGCCAGCAGCCCAGCCGGGACTCCATGGTCCTACAATGAGCAGTTCTTC
TRBV24-1	-	TRBD2	TRBJ2-1	CATSDLTGTSLGDEQFF	TGTGCCACCAGTGACTTAACCGGGACTAGCCTGGGCGATGAGCAGTTCTTC
TRBV19	-	TRBD2	TRBJ2-1	CASSSRLAANEQFF	TGTGCCAGTAGTAGTAGGCTAGCGGCCAATGAGCAGTTCTTC
TRBV6-4	-	TRBD1	TRBJ1-6	CASKGQGDSPLHF	TGTGCCAGCAAGGGACAGGGTGACTCACCCCTCCACTTT
TRBV4-2	-	TRBD2	TRBJ2-1	CASSHPMGLAGTNEQFF	TGTGCCAGCAGCCACCCAATGGGACTAGCGGGAACTAATGAGCAGTTCTTC
TRBV3-1/TRBV3-2	-	TRBD1	TRBJ1-2	CASSQGTGVDGYTF	TGTGCCAGCAGCCAAGGGACAGGGGTTGACGGCTACACCTTC
TRBV30	-	TRBD2	TRBJ2-7	CAWELAGGGPYEQYF	TGTGCCTGGGAACTAGCGGGAGGCGGCCCCTACGAGCAGTACTTC
TRBV14	-	-	TRBJ1-1	CASSSRTGGAEAFF	TGTGCCAGCAGCTCCCGAACGGGGGGGGCTGAAGCTTTCTTT
TRBV27	-	TRBD2	TRBJ2-3	CASSLGGDTQYF	TGTGCCAGCAGTTTGGGGGGGGATACGCAGTATTTT
TRBV7-3	-	-	TRBJ1-1	CASSLIQGEAFF	TGTGCCAGCAGCTTAATTCAGGGGGAAGCTTTCTTT
TRBV28	-	-	TRBJ1-2	CALGRPGNYGYTF	TGTGCCCTTGGCCGACCCGGGAACTATGGCTACACCTTC
TRBV2	-	-	TRBJ2-7	CASYGTLKEQYF	TGTGCCAGCTATGGGACATTGAAGGAGCAGTACTTC
TRBV1	few	-	TRBJ2-2	CTSSQALAGGNTGELFF	TGCACCAGCAGCCAGGCTTTAGCGGGGGGAAACACCGGGGAGCTGTTTTTT
TRBV28	-	-	TRBJ1-5	CASSFGAGFKFQPQHF	TGTGCCAGCAGTTTTGGGGCAGGGTTCAAGTTTCAGCCCCAGCATTTT
TRBV27	-	TRBD1	TRBJ2-7	CASSRDREYEQYF	TGTGCCAGCAGCCGGGACAGGGAATACGAGCAGTACTTC
TRBV6-6	once	TRBD1	TRBJ2-6	CASSPGTGLGLGANVLTF	TGTGCCAGCAGTCCAGGGACAGGTCTCGGTCTGGGGGCCAACGTCCTGACTTTC
TRBV28	-	-	TRBJ1-5	CASIPRRMPRGGKSNQPQHF	TGTGCCAGCATCCCTCGCAGGATGCCGCGGGGGGGAAAGAGCAATCAGCCCCAGCATTTT
TRBV9	-	TRBD2	TRBJ2-7	CASSVASGPYEQYF	TGTGCCAGCAGCGTCGCTAGCGGGCCGTACGAGCAGTACTTC
TRBV28	-	-	TRBJ1-2	CAAGQNYGYTF	TGTGCCGCCGGACAGAACTATGGCTACACCTTC
TRBV19	-	-	TRBJ1-2	CASRPGLSRAGYTF	TGTGCCAGTAGACCCGGGCTGAGCAGGGCTGGCTACACCTTC
TRBV27	-	TRBD1	TRBJ2-7	CASSLLGGQGSYEQYF	TGTGCCAGCAGTCTCCTGGGGGGACAGGGTTCCTACGAGCAGTACTTC
TRBV18	-	TRBD1	TRBJ2-7	CASSQGHQGDQYF	TGTGCCAGCTCACAAGGTCATCAGGGGGATCAGTACTTC
TRBV14	-	-	TRBJ2-3	CASSQDSTLPTDTQYF	TGTGCCAGCAGCCAAGATAGCACTCTCCCCACAGATACGCAGTATTTT
TRBV28	once	-	TRBJ2-1	CASSLAGQKLWEQFF	TGTGCCAGCAGTTTGGCGGGACAGAAACTTTGGGAGCAGTTCTTC
TRBV5-8	-	-	TRBJ1-4	CASSPGSGVFEKLFF	TGTGCCAGCAGCCCTGGATCAGGGGTTTTTGAAAAACTGTTTTTT
TRBV10-3	-	-	TRBJ1-1	CAISERPWAAEAFF	TGTGCCATCAGTGAACGACCCTGGGCAGCTGAAGCTTTCTTT
TRBV5-1	few	-	TRBJ2-4	CASSLVGRGSPLAKNIQYF	TGCGCCAGCAGCTTGGTGGGCAGGGGATCCCCCTTAGCCAAAAACATTCAGTACTTC
TRBV6-5	-	-	TRBJ1-5	CASSYRFDQPQHF	TGTGCCAGCAGTTACCGGTTCGATCAGCCCCAGCATTTT
TRBV10-1	-	-	TRBJ1-2	CASSMGDGYGYTF	TGCGCCAGCAGCATGGGCGACGGCTATGGCTACACCTTC
TRBV14	-	-	TRBJ1-1	CASSQDSFGFQVTEAFF	TGTGCCAGCAGCCAAGATAGTTTTGGATTTCAGGTCACTGAAGCTTTCTTT
TRBV29-1	-	TRBD2	TRBJ2-1	CSVGVAGLQNEQFF	TGCAGCGTTGGGGTAGCGGGCCTCCAAAATGAGCAGTTCTTC